This TCR beta chain was sequenced during a study of control samples from healthy donors and cancer patients. Clones were sequenced by immunoSEQ multiplex PCR, and TCRdb holds only the in-frame ones, with some missing. The sample consists of roughly 150,000 clones, around 86% of them appearing once. The CDR3 is made up of 16 amino acids. Germline V gives CDR1 MNHEY, CDR2 SVGAGI. The V and J ends lost 3 bases and 4 bases respectively, with 13 bases between them. The V and J genes are TRBV6-5 and TRBJ1-6; D might be TRBD1 (6 bases). The sequence came from a man aged 25 to 40 in good health. Sequencing was performed on blood. The DNA for the CDR3 is TGTGCCAGCAGTTATGTGGGGGGCTTTTATAATTCACCCCTCCACTTT. It specifies CASSYVGGFYNSPLHF.